The entry below describes one T cell receptor beta chain. What it binds is unknown. This entry comes from a study of graft-versus-host responses after intestinal transplantation. In the study overall: Following induction with anti-thymocyte globulin, all recipients were given tacrolimus and steroids for approximately 3 years. The study, taken as a whole, reports: GvH clones were found in recipient marrow; some appeared first in ileum or blood.

Germline V gene lookup returns CDR1 MDHEN and CDR2 SYDVKM. The CDR3 has 15 residues. The V end was cut by 3 bases, the J end by 0 bases, with 11 bases between. TCRdb's copy holds only in-frame clones and misses some; the assay was immunoSEQ multiplex PCR. The repertoire holds 60,000 to 75,000 clones, with 89% as singletons. The source was unstimulated CD8+ T cells sorted from spleen or lymph node cells, collected before intestinal transplant. The clonotype originates from a human donor who received an intestinal transplant. The chain employs TRBV28 and TRBJ1-1, with D tentatively TRBD1 (5 bases). The CDR3: CASSFLGGMNTEAFF. CDR3 nucleotides: TGTGCCAGCAGTTTCTTGGGGGGGATGAACACTGAAGCTTTCTTT.